This TCR beta chain was captured by sequencing in a study of blood T cell repertoires in COVID-19. Study overall: Both acute and convalescent COVID-19 samples were obtained from the United States, Italy and Spain. Sources were T cells, B-cell-depleted T cells, or PBMCs; the material itself was cDNA or gDNA.

The CDR3 has 15 residues. V was pared by 8 bases and J by 7 bases, with 20 bases between. Germline V gene data show CDR1 as SEHNR and CDR2 as FQNEAQ (reference sequence). As processed by the authors: It was from reference gene primer amplification that nucleated cell counts were estimated. Repertoires were generated with immunoSEQ multiplex PCR, while TCRdb's copy carries only in-frame clones and drops some. V, J and clone size reflect that table, while D and trimming were determined from the DNA. The table shows tens of thousands of clones, with 84% occurring only once. The sequencing input was peripheral blood. The gene calls are TRBV7-9 and TRBJ2-2, with a tentative D call TRBD2 (6 bases). This clonotype originated in a man aged 80 or over with active COVID-19. The CDR3 bases are TGTGCCAGCTCCGGAGGGCTCTTAACGGGCGGGGAGCTGTTTTTT. This sequence encodes CASSGGLLTGGELFF. Using reference TRBV7-9 and TRBJ2-2 for the parts outside the CDR3, the full variable domain is DTGVSQNPRHKITKRGQNVTFRCDPISEHNRLYWYRQTLGQGPEFLTYFQNEAQLEKSRLLSDRFSAERPKGSFSTLEIQRTEQGDSAMYLCASSGGLLTGGELFFGEGSRLTVL.